This T cell receptor beta chain appears in the sequencing data of a study of cytomegalovirus exposure and HLA in healthy donors. The sample holds a few counts of this clone. As yet, its antigen is unknown. Findings and limits, study-wide: Through in vitro validation, a few CMV-associated chains were shown to be specific for CMV antigens. Later on, a genetic analysis was performed. It linked a missense variant in DCLRE1C with V- and J-gene trimming of TCR beta.

The PCR was carried out with 60 Vbeta primers and 13 Jbeta primers. Source study methods: An analysis performed later counted around 86 million unique TCR beta chains (roughly 11 million of them shared). TCRdb's table, derived via immunoSEQ multiplex PCR, lists solely in-frame clones and lacks some. V and J calls plus clone size are reproduced from that table; the DNA served to infer D and trimming. The sample shows about 140,000 clones, 68% of them seen only once. This cohort consisted of healthy bone marrow donors. The CDR3 has 17 residues. The sample consisted of PBMCs. This chain connects TRBV21-1 to TRBJ1-4; the table's D call, TRBD1, has no DNA check behind it. TRBV21-1 represents a pseudogene. The receptor comes from a man aged 60-69 years in good health and CMV-seronegative. For the CDR3, the DNA is TGTGCCAGCAGCAAAGAGGGGACAGACCTAAGAAAGGAAAAACTGTTTTTT. Protein product: CASSKEGTDLRKEKLFF.